This TCR beta chain was identified during a study of regulatory T cells. Regarding the study as a whole: In CD3G-deficient patients, conventional CD4+ T cells were enriched for hydrophobic CDR3 residues at positions 6 and 7. Skewed V and J usage and few unique V-J pairs marked patient repertoires, most in Tregs.

Regarding this clone: What it binds is unknown.

Every patient with CD3G deficiency had evidence of autoimmunity. Patients aged 2 to 39 years had fewer naive T cells. Regulatory (CD25-high CD127-low) and conventional (CD25-low CD127-high) CD4+ T cells were sorted separately. Amplification used 52 TRBV primers and 13 TRBJ primers. This table comes from immunoSEQ multiplex PCR, and its TCRdb copy is limited to in-frame clones, with some not included. The sample shows about 35,000 clones, about 89% of them seen only once. The germline V gene encodes CDR1 MNHNS and CDR2 SASEGT. With 2 bases removed from V and 5 bases from J, the gap between germline ends came to 12 bases. This CDR3 contains 15 residues.

This TCR was sampled from a person aged 18-35 years with CD3G deficiency. V and J are TRBV6-1 and TRBJ2-2; D unresolved. Sequencing input: conventional CD4+ T cells sorted from blood. The CDR3 DNA follows: TGTGCCAGCAGTGAACAAGGGTCCGAGACCGGGGAGCTGTTTTTT. Translation gives CASSEQGSETGELFF.